These 16 T cell receptor beta chains originate from one sample sequenced in a study of T cells after yellow fever vaccination. Using its own MiXCR run on the 5' RACE reads, TCRdb lists one record per CDR3 protein. The top ten hold 30% to 50% of the sample, which has 100,000 to 150,000 distinct CDR3 sequences, roughly 9% seen once. The source was CD8+ T cells sorted from PBMCs, collected on the day of the yellow fever booster vaccination. Receptors originate from a man aged 18 to 29 who received the YFV17D yellow fever vaccine.

This clonotype was observed many times. The rearrangement joins TRBV4-3 to TRBJ2-3, with D possibly matching TRBD2 (6 bases). The V end was cut by 5 bases, the J end by 4 bases, with 13 bases between. Looked up from germline, CDR1 is LGHNA and CDR2 is YSLEER. The CDR3 sequence is 14 residues long. The CDR3 protein is CASSSGREPDTQYF. The CDR3 DNA sequence: TGCGCCAGCAGCTCGGGACGGGAGCCAGATACGCAGTATTTT.

The chain recombines TRBV6-5 with TRBJ2-7; 11 bases match TRBD2. V was clipped by 6 bases and J by 4 bases; unmatched bases: 8. The germline CDR1 and CDR2 sequences are MNHEY and SVGAGI. The CDR3 has 15 residues. CDR3 loop: CASRKRLAGYYEQYV. As DNA, the CDR3 is TGTGCCAGCAGGAAGAGACTAGCGGGGTATTACGAGCAGTACGTC.

V usage is TRBV19 and J usage is TRBJ2-1, with D possibly TRBD1 on 5 matching bases. Germline V gene lookup returns CDR1 LNHDA and CDR2 SQIVND (reference sequence). The CDR3 is 12 residues long. V was clipped by 5 bases and J by 10 bases, with 12 bases between them. The CDR3 region has the DNA TGTGCCAGTAGTGGTTATAAGGGGGAGCAGTTCTTC. Protein: CASSGYKGEQFF.

The chain links TRBV9 to TRBJ2-2; no firm D call. This CDR3 region has 12 residues. Trimming shortened V by 0 bases and J by 7 bases, and 4 bases separated the two germline ends. Germline values: CDR1 SGDLS, CDR2 YYNGEE. CDR3 coding DNA: TGTGCCAGCAGCGTAGTGGACGGGGAGCTGTTTTTT. It translates to CASSVVDGELFF.

This clonotype was picked up many times. V and J are TRBV19 and TRBJ2-1, with D possibly matching TRBD1 (5 bases). V dropped 4 bases and J dropped 2 bases, with 6 bases sitting between them. CDR1 and CDR2 (germline): LNHDA, SQIVND (reference sequence). The CDR3 totals 13 residues. CDR3 residues: CASSTGTYNEQFF. CDR3 nucleotides: TGTGCCAGTAGTACAGGGACCTACAATGAGCAGTTCTTC.

There are a few counts of this clonotype. The chain uses TRBV7-9 and TRBJ2-7; TRBD1 matches at 7 bases. From germline, CDR1 is SEHNR and CDR2 FQNEAQ (reference sequence). The CDR3 has 15 amino acids. V dropped 4 bases and J dropped 2; count of bases not matched to a gene: 8. CDR3 loop: CASSYTRDRPYEQYF. DNA of the CDR3: TGTGCCAGCAGCTATACCCGGGACAGACCCTACGAGCAGTACTTC.

The chain couples TRBV27 to TRBJ1-1, with 7 positions matching TRBD1. Germline CDR1 and CDR2: MNHEY and SMNVEV (reference sequence). This CDR3 spans 15 amino acids. V shed 5 bases and J 0 bases; nucleotides not matched to a gene: 6. The CDR3 nucleotides read TGTGCCAGCAGTAGGGGGACAGAAATGAACACTGAAGCTTTCTTT. This translates into CASSRGTEMNTEAFF.

This clonotype was counted a few times. CDR3: CASSHWPPGSRNEKLFF. CDR3 DNA sequence: TGTGCCAGCAGCCATTGGCCCCCAGGTTCGCGTAATGAAAAACTGTTTTTT. The gene calls are TRBV3-1 and TRBJ1-4; D call uncertain. The CDR3 contains 17 residues. Germline CDR1 LGHDT, CDR2 YNNKEL (reference sequence). Trimming removed 3 bases at V and 4 bases at J, with 18 bases between.

This clonotype was recorded at least ten times. The J gene is TRBJ2-3, the V gene TRBV6-5; tentatively, D is TRBD1 (6 bases). V lost 2 bases to trimming and J lost 0 bases, with 6 bases between them. This CDR3 region has 14 residues. CDR1 and CDR2 (germline): MNHEY, SVGAGI. CDR3 in DNA: TGTGCCAGCAGTTACAGGGGGAGCACAGATACGCAGTATTTT. Its protein product is CASSYRGSTDTQYF.

Many counts were recorded for this clonotype. The V gene is TRBV28, the J gene TRBJ2-3; D is perhaps TRBD2 (6 bases). This CDR3 spans 17 amino acids. The V and J ends lost 3 bases and 3 bases respectively, with 19 bases between them. Germline CDR1 is MDHEN and CDR2 is SYDVKM. The chain's CDR3 is CASSFGAGSVGTDTQYF. The DNA for the CDR3 is TGTGCCAGCAGTTTTGGTGCGGGATCCGTGGGGACAGATACGCAGTATTTT.

The chain has TRBV28 and TRBJ1-1, with no clear D. V lost 5 bases, J lost 3 bases, and 16 bases lay in between. This CDR3 is built from 15 residues. Germline assignment: CDR1 MDHEN and CDR2 SYDVKM. CDR3 in amino acids: CASSGRFKGHTEAFF. As DNA, the CDR3 is TGTGCCAGCAGTGGCCGCTTCAAGGGCCACACTGAAGCTTTCTTT.

The V gene is TRBV4-1, the J gene TRBJ1-2; 9 nucleotides agree with TRBD1. Germline V CDR1 and CDR2: MGHRA, YSYEKL. This CDR3 is 14 amino acids long. V shed 1 base and J 8 bases; nucleotides not matched to a gene: 5. Here the CDR3 DNA reads TGCGCCAGCAGCCAAGTTAATACAGGGGGCGGCTACACCTTC. Translated: CASSQVNTGGGYTF.

This chain links TRBV2 with TRBJ1-2; 7 bases map to TRBD1. Germline V gene data show CDR1 as SNHLY and CDR2 as FYNNEI. Germline trimming cut 4 bases from V and 4 bases from J; bases unmatched to any gene: 6. CDR3 length equals 14 residues. The CDR3 DNA is TGTGCCAGCAGTGTGTCGACAGGGCCCTATGGCTACACCTTC. Amino acid sequence: CASSVSTGPYGYTF. Using reference TRBV2 and TRBJ1-2 for the parts outside the CDR3, the full variable domain is EPEVTQTPSHQVTQMGQEVILRCVPISNHLYFYWYRQILGQKVEFLVSFYNNEISEKSEIFDDQFSVERPDGSNFTLKIRSTKLEDSAMYFCASSVSTGPYGYTFGSGTRLTVV.

In this sample, this clonotype turned up a few times. The chain has TRBV18 and TRBJ1-2; TRBD1 agrees at 8 bases. CDR1 and CDR2 from the germline V gene are KGHSH and LQKENI. V lost 1 base, J lost 7 bases, and 11 bases stayed unmatched. This CDR3 comprises 16 residues. The CDR3 sequence is CASSPREDRGFSGYTF. As DNA, the CDR3 is TGTGCCAGCTCACCACGGGAAGACAGGGGTTTCTCTGGCTACACCTTC.

As concerns this clonotype: At one end the junction does not follow the germline gene, possibly because of a read error. The V gene is TRBV11-2, the J gene TRBJ2-5; the D gene is possibly TRBD1 (9 bases). Germline-derived CDR1 and CDR2 are SGHAT and FQNNGV. The CDR3 has 15 residues. In nucleotides, the CDR3 is TGTGCCAGCAGCCCCAGACCCGGGGGGGGACAGGGCCCGTTGTGG. This sequence encodes CASSPRPGGGQGPLW.

This clonotype was seen a few times. V usage is TRBV19 and J usage is TRBJ2-4, with no clear D. The germline CDR1 and CDR2 sequences are LNHDA and SQIVND (reference sequence). V lost 3 bases to trimming and J lost 7 bases, with 10 bases between them. This CDR3 comprises 13 residues. This CDR3 is CASSIGYPNIQYF. CDR3 sequence (DNA): TGTGCCAGTAGTATTGGATACCCGAACATTCAGTACTTC.